Below are 7 T cell receptor beta chains sequenced from a single sample in a study of a mutant IDH1 vaccine in newly diagnosed glioma. Time point specified: week 11, during vaccination. In the vaccine, a single dose held 300 ug of the mutant IDH1 20-mer peptide, along with topical imiquimod. The method was immunoSEQ multiplex PCR; TCRdb's version includes in-frame clones alone and lacks a portion of them. The profile shows some 130,000 clones, around four fifths of them singletons. No antigen has been assigned to these receptors. The material sequenced was PBMCs, taken from a glioma patient whose treatment included an IDH1 peptide vaccine. The receptors come from a man in his forties or fifties with glioma.

This clone was counted only a few times. The rearrangement links TRBV5-1 to TRBJ1-1; D is possibly TRBD1 (6 bases). V was pared by 4 bases and J by 6 bases, with 10 bases between. From germline, CDR1 is SGHRS and CDR2 YFSETQ. The CDR3 loop spans 12 amino acids. DNA of the CDR3: TGCGCCAGCAGCACAGGGCTATCTGAAGCTTTCTTT. Translated, it gives CASSTGLSEAFF. Complete variable domain (other parts from reference TRBV5-1 and TRBJ1-1): KAGVTQTPRYLIKTRGQQVTLSCSPISGHRSVSWYQQTPGQGLQFLFEYFSETQRNKGNFPGRFSGRQFSNSRSEMNVSTLELGDSALYLCASSTGLSEAFFGQGTRLTVV.

The rearrangement links TRBV19 to TRBJ2-2; D is possibly TRBD1 or TRBD2 (5 bases each). CDR3 length: 15 residues. Trimming removed 1 base at V and 3 bases at J, with 9 bases between. Looked up from germline, CDR1 is LNHDA and CDR2 is SQIVND (reference sequence). CDR3 sequence: CASSIGGSHTGELFF. The CDR3 DNA sequence: TGTGCCAGTAGTATAGGGGGGAGCCACACCGGGGAGCTGTTTTTT.

This clone came up once. V and J are TRBV15 and TRBJ1-1; D call uncertain. CDR3 length equals 13 residues. V was shortened by 0 bases and J by 5 bases, with 7 bases between the two germline ends. Germline CDR1 and CDR2: LNHNV and YYDKDF (reference sequence). The chain's CDR3 is CATSRDIVTEAFF. Here the CDR3 DNA reads TGTGCCACCAGCAGAGATATAGTTACTGAAGCTTTCTTT.

The chain combines TRBV4-1 with TRBJ1-1; no reliable D call. The V gene lost 4 bases and the J gene lost 2 bases, with 14 bases spanning the gap. The length of the CDR3 is 15 residues. The germline CDR1 and CDR2 sequences are MGHRA and YSYEKL. CDR3 in amino acids: CASSLQTRVNTEAFF. Here the CDR3 DNA reads TGCGCCAGCAGCCTACAGACAAGGGTAAACACTGAAGCTTTCTTT.

The chain couples TRBV15 to TRBJ2-7; D not certain. This CDR3 has 16 residues. CDR1 is LNHNV, CDR2 YYDKDF, per germline (reference sequence). Trimming left V 0 bases short and J 2 bases short, with 14 bases between. CDR3 in amino acids: CATSRDSRILTYEQYF. DNA for the CDR3: TGTGCCACCAGCAGAGATAGTCGGATCCTAACCTACGAGCAGTACTTC.

The rearrangement joins TRBV6-1 to TRBJ1-5; D is ambiguous. Germline V gene data show CDR1 as MNHNS and CDR2 as SASEGT. CDR3 size: 15 residues. Trimming pared 2 bases from V and 0 bases from J, leaving 8 bases between. The chain's CDR3 is CASSERWVSNQPQHF. CDR3 nucleotide sequence: TGTGCCAGCAGTGAAAGATGGGTTAGCAATCAGCCCCAGCATTTT.

V gene TRBV5-4 combines with J gene TRBJ1-4, with 8 nucleotides matching TRBD1. The CDR3 has 15 residues. The germline gives CDR1 SGHNT, CDR2 YYREEE (reference sequence). The ends lost 4 bases at V and 7 bases at J; junction bases unmatched: 9. The CDR3 region is CASSPKQGVLEKLFF. CDR3 bases: TGTGCCAGCAGCCCGAAACAGGGGGTTCTTGAAAAACTGTTTTTT.